A selection of T cell receptor beta chains follows, all from one sample in a study of T cell repertoires in cytomegalovirus infection. TCRdb ran MiXCR on the reads and lists one entry per CDR3 protein. The sample has around 230,000 distinct CDR3 sequences, 30% to 45% seen once; the top ten hold around 60%. For these TCRs, the target antigens are not known. Sequencing used CD8+ T cells from cultured PBMCs, obtained from culture after CMV antigen stimulation. Receptor source: a human donor in good health (CMV status not recorded). Some clones in this sample may be carry-over from other donors' samples. Each CDR3 is given with its conserved first and last residue. The order of the fields is D gene, CDR3 length, V gene, J gene, clone size, CDR3 DNA, CDR3 protein. The D gene is left open where the match is weak. Rows give clone size only sometimes, using once, few, many, or a class for an expanded clone.

-	14	TRBV19	TRBJ1-5	-	TGTGCCAGTAGTTTCCGACAGAGCAATCAGCCCCAGCATTTT	CASSFRQSNQPQHF
-	14	TRBV6-1	TRBJ2-5	-	TGTGCCAGCAGTGAAGTGCCCTATCAAGAGACCCAGTACTTC	CASSEVPYQETQYF
-	17	TRBV12-3/TRBV12-4	TRBJ2-5	few	TGTGCCAGCAGCCGCTTCCTGGGTAATGCCGAAGGAGAGACCCAGTACTTC	CASSRFLGNAEGETQYF
-	15	TRBV7-2	TRBJ1-1	-	TGTGCCAGCAGCTTAATGGGAAGGGGAGGGACTGAAGCTTTCTTT	CASSLMGRGGTEAFF
TRBD1	17	TRBV11-2	TRBJ2-2	-	TGTGCCAGCAGCCGCTTCAGGGGGCTCCACAAAGCCGGGGAGCTGTTTTTT	CASSRFRGLHKAGELFF
-	15	TRBV19	TRBJ1-4	few	TGTGCCAGTACCCGGGGAGGAAGGTCTAATGAAAAACTGTTTTTT	CASTRGGRSNEKLFF
-	15	TRBV7-3	TRBJ2-3	few	TGTGCCAGCAGCCCGATGGGGGTAAGCACAGATACGCAGTATTTT	CASSPMGVSTDTQYF
-	17	TRBV7-8	TRBJ2-5	-	TGTGCCAGCAGCTTAATAGCTAGTTTCGGAGGCCAAGAGACCCAGTACTTC	CASSLIASFGGQETQYF
TRBD2	14	TRBV6-5	TRBJ2-1	once	TGTGCCAGCAGTTCCCCAGGACTAGCTGATGAGCAGTTCTTC	CASSSPGLADEQFF
TRBD1	14	TRBV9	TRBJ1-4	-	TGTGCCAGCAGCCCCCAGGGGGGAGAGGAAAAACTGTTTTTT	CASSPQGGEEKLFF
-	15	TRBV7-2	TRBJ2-3	many	TGTGCCAGCAGCTTAAGGGGAGCGCACACAGATACGCAGTATTTT	CASSLRGAHTDTQYF
TRBD1	15	TRBV7-9	TRBJ2-7	few	TGTGCCAGCAGCTTGGGGGACAGGGGGCTTTACGAGCAGTACTTC	CASSLGDRGLYEQYF
-	14	TRBV7-4	TRBJ2-1	-	TGTGCCAGCACTTACCAGGGGCGGATGAATGAGCAGTTCTTC	CASTYQGRMNEQFF
-	20	TRBV12-3/TRBV12-4	TRBJ2-1	-	TGTGCCAGCAGCTCCCTAAGCCTACTTGGGGGAGAAAGTTCCTACAATGAGCTGTTCTTC	CASSSLSLLGGESSYNELFF
-	12	TRBV7-6	TRBJ2-1	few	TGTGCCAGCTCGGCGGGGCACAATGAGCAGTTCTTC	CASSAGHNEQFF
-	12	TRBV30	TRBJ2-1	-	TGTGCCTGGAGTCCTGAACTCGGGGAGCAGTTCTTC	CAWSPELGEQFF
TRBD2	18	TRBV20-1	TRBJ2-7	-	TGCAGTGCTAGAGGACTCACTAGGGCTAGCGGGAGCTCCTACGAGCAGTACTTC	CSARGLTRASGSSYEQYF
TRBD1	15	TRBV15	TRBJ2-7	-	TGTGCCACCAGCAGAGGGACAGGGTCTCCCTACGAGCAGTACTTC	CATSRGTGSPYEQYF
-	15	TRBV12-3/TRBV12-4	TRBJ2-4	few	TGTGCCAGCAGTTTAGAGTTGGGTAGGAAAAACATTCAGTACTTC	CASSLELGRKNIQYF
TRBD1	15	TRBV2	TRBJ2-3	few	TGTGCCAGCAGTCAGTACAGGGGGCGGACAGATACGCAGTATTTT	CASSQYRGRTDTQYF
-	15	TRBV7-9	TRBJ2-4	many	TGTGCCAGCAGCTTAGTTGGGGGTGATGAAAACATTCAGTACTTC	CASSLVGGDENIQYF
-	13	TRBV7-9	TRBJ1-4	few	TGTGCCAGCCCGGTCAGAGGAAATGAAAAACTGTTTTTT	CASPVRGNEKLFF
-	18	TRBV24-1	TRBJ2-1	-	TGTGCCACCAGTGACCGTCAGGCCCTAGCAGGCTCCTACAATGAGCAGTTCTTC	CATSDRQALAGSYNEQFF
TRBD1	15	TRBV20-1	TRBJ1-5	-	TGCAGTGCTAGCGGTCAGGGGGCCTCCAATCAGCCCCAGCATTTT	CSASGQGASNQPQHF
-	13	TRBV29-1	TRBJ2-3	-	TGCAGCGTTGAAGTTCAGGAATCCGATACGCAGTATTTT	CSVEVQESDTQYF
TRBD1	15	TRBV19	TRBJ2-7	-	TGTGCCAGTAGGGAGAGGGGACAGGTCCCCTACGAGCAGTACTTC	CASRERGQVPYEQYF
-	17	TRBV11-1	TRBJ2-2	-	TGTGCCAGCACCCCGGAGCGCGGAGCAATGGACACCGGGGAGCTGTTTTTT	CASTPERGAMDTGELFF
-	15	TRBV11-3	TRBJ1-1	-	TGTGCCAGCAGCACCTCGGGCCTCCTAGACGCTGAAGCTTTCTTT	CASSTSGLLDAEAFF
TRBD2	15	TRBV4-1	TRBJ2-7	-	TGCGCCAGCAGCCTGACTAGCGGGGCTTCCTACGAGCAGTACTTC	CASSLTSGASYEQYF
-	12	TRBV7-9	TRBJ1-2	-	TGTGCCAGCAGCTTAGCGCTAGATGGCTACACCTTC	CASSLALDGYTF
-	17	TRBV27	TRBJ2-2	-	TGTGCCAGCAGTTTACGTTGGGGTGGGTCGAACACCGGGGAGCTGTTTTTT	CASSLRWGGSNTGELFF
-	15	TRBV6-5	TRBJ1-1	once	TGTGCCAGCAGGCGACTGGGGACAACGAACACTGAAGCTTTCTTT	CASRRLGTTNTEAFF